What follows describes a single TCR beta chain. What it binds is not known. The source of the sample is a study of a mutant IDH1 vaccine in newly diagnosed glioma. The time point was: week 23, last vaccination. Topical imiquimod was applied with each vaccine dose, which held 300 ug of mutant IDH1 20-mer peptide. Those who donated had recent WHO grade 3 or 4 IDH1-mutant, ATRX-lost astrocytomas. This CDR3 spans 16 amino acids. Germline assignment: CDR1 SGHDN and CDR2 FVKESK. The V gene end was trimmed by 2 bases and the J gene end by 5 bases; junction bases not matched to a gene: 11. Method: immunoSEQ multiplex PCR; TCRdb's copy keeps in-frame clones and lacks some. Of about 72,000 clones detected, 84% appear once; the ten largest clones hold 10% to 15%.

Sequenced material: PBMCs, taken from a glioma patient whose treatment included an IDH1 peptide vaccine. The V call is TRBV14, the J call TRBJ1-1, with 7 nucleotides matching TRBD1. This TCR came from a man younger than 30 with glioma. The CDR3 sequence: CASSQNRPDRLTEAFF. CDR3 sequence (DNA): TGTGCCAGCAGCCAAAATCGCCCGGACAGGCTGACTGAAGCTTTCTTT.